The 17 T cell receptor beta chains listed next were all sequenced from one sample in a study of technical replicates of blood from a few donors. The table came from immunoSEQ multiplex PCR; TCRdb's copy has only in-frame clones and leaves some out. Altogether tens of thousands of clones are present, 96% being singletons, with the ten largest covering around 0.38%. The sequenced sample was T cells isolated from PBMCs. Every receptor here comes from a human donor in good health.

This chain joins TRBV28 and TRBJ2-7, with a weak D call TRBD1 (6 bases). This CDR3 is built from 15 residues. V shed 3 bases and J shed 0 bases, with 12 bases lying between them. CDR1 and CDR2 from the germline V gene are MDHEN and SYDVKM. The CDR3 region has the DNA TGTGCCAGCAGTTTCACCGGGACACTCTCCTACGAGCAGTACTTC. As protein: CASSFTGTLSYEQYF.

The V call is TRBV4-1, the J call TRBJ2-7; 11 positions agree with TRBD2. The CDR3 is 15 residues long. Trimming at V came to 0 bases and at J to 6 bases, leaving 4 bases not matched to a gene. Germline V lookup: CDR1 MGHRA, CDR2 YSYEKL. Here the CDR3 DNA reads TGCGCCAGCAGCCAAGAACTAGCGGGAGTTAGCGAGCAGTACTTC. Protein sequence: CASSQELAGVSEQYF.

The rearrangement uses TRBV6-6 and TRBJ2-7, with 7 nucleotides matching TRBD1. J gave up 3 bases and V 2 bases, and 1 base lay outside the gene matches. The CDR3 runs 13 residues. Germline CDR1 MNHNY, CDR2 SVGAGI (reference sequence). CDR3 region: CASSYNRGYEQYF. In nucleotides, the CDR3 is TGTGCCAGCAGTTACAACAGGGGCTACGAGCAGTACTTC.

The CDR3 spells CASSESTTGRYEQYF. The CDR3 DNA reads as TGCGCCAGCAGTGAGTCGACGACAGGGAGGTACGAGCAGTACTTC. The chain combines TRBV10-1 with TRBJ2-7; weak D call: TRBD1 (7 bases). The V and J ends lost 0 bases and 4 bases respectively, with 13 bases between them. The CDR3 totals 15 residues. CDR1 is WNHNN and CDR2 is SYGVQD in the germline V gene (reference sequence).

This chain uses TRBV6-5 with TRBJ2-7, with TRBD1 matching over 7 bases. Per germline, CDR1 MNHEY and CDR2 SVGAGI. This CDR3 comprises 13 residues. The ends lost 2 bases at V and 3 bases at J; junction bases unmatched: 1. The CDR3 DNA reads as TGTGCCAGCAGTTACCGGGACAGCTACGAGCAGTACTTC. Translated, it gives CASSYRDSYEQYF.

The chain has TRBV7-3 and TRBJ1-1; 9 bases align to TRBD1. The CDR3 spans 13 residues. After removal of 5 bases from V and 4 bases from J, the junction contained 2 bases not matched to a gene. CDR1 and CDR2 (germline): SGHTA, FQGTGA. CDR3 amino acids: CASSPTGGTEAFF. The CDR3 bases are TGTGCCAGCAGCCCGACAGGGGGCACTGAAGCTTTCTTT.

J is TRBJ1-1 and V is TRBV9, with D possibly TRBD1 on 5 matching bases. The CDR3 covers 12 residues. CDR1 SGDLS and CDR2 YYNGEE come from the germline V gene. Trimming pared 7 bases from V and 2 bases from J, leaving 9 bases between. CDR3 residues: CASGAKNTEAFF. In DNA, the CDR3 is TGTGCCAGCGGGGCCAAAAACACTGAAGCTTTCTTT. Complete variable domain (other parts from reference TRBV9 and TRBJ1-1): DSGVTQTPKHLITATGQRVTLRCSPRSGDLSVYWYQQSLDQGLQFLIQYYNGEERAKGNILERFSAQQFPDLHSELNLSSLELGDSALYFCASGAKNTEAFFGQGTRLTVV.

This chain links TRBV6-1 with TRBJ2-1; 11 nucleotides agree with TRBD2. Germline V gene lookup returns CDR1 MNHNS and CDR2 SASEGT. Losses at the gene ends were 1 base for V and 4 bases for J; bases not matched to a gene: 6. The CDR3 totals 17 residues. The CDR3 here is CASSEGTPSGGYNEQFF. CDR3 sequence (DNA): TGTGCCAGCAGTGAAGGGACCCCTAGCGGGGGGTACAATGAGCAGTTCTTC.

The chain links TRBV29-1 to TRBJ2-7; D possibly corresponds to TRBD2 (5 bases). The CDR3 has 13 residues. Trimming stripped 7 bases from V and 2 bases from J, with 15 bases between. The germline CDR1 and CDR2 sequences are SQVTM and ANQGSEA. In nucleotides, the CDR3 is TGCAGCGCACAATTTGAGGGAACCTACGAGCAGTACTTC. Translation: CSAQFEGTYEQYF.

The chain couples TRBV30 to TRBJ1-1; D perhaps matches TRBD1 (5 bases). From germline, CDR1 is GTSNPN and CDR2 SVGIG (reference sequence). The CDR3 runs 13 residues. Deletions cut 2 bases from V and 1 base from J, with 8 bases between. The DNA of the CDR3 is TGTGCCTGGAGTAATACAGGGAACACTGAAGCTTTCTTT. Translated, it gives CAWSNTGNTEAFF. The full variable domain, rest sourced from reference TRBV30 and TRBJ1-1, is SQTIHQWPATLVQPVGSPLSLECTVEGTSNPNLYWYRQAAGRGLQLLFYSVGIGQISSEVPQNLSASRPQDRQFILSSKKLLLSDSGFYLCAWSNTGNTEAFFGQGTRLTVV.

V gene TRBV7-9 combines with J gene TRBJ2-2, with 8 nucleotides matching TRBD2. The CDR3 totals 17 residues. The germline V gene encodes CDR1 SEHNR and CDR2 FQNEAQ (reference sequence). Trimming took 5 bases from V and 0 from J; bases not matched to a gene: 8. The CDR3 nucleotides are TGTGCCAGCAGCGCGCCGTCCGGGGGGGCGAACACCGGGGAGCTGTTTTTT. It encodes CASSAPSGGANTGELFF.

The rearrangement uses TRBV19 and TRBJ1-5, with 8 bases identical to TRBD1. With V trimmed by 3 bases and J by 7 bases, 5 bases remained unmatched. The CDR3 length is 14 residues. The V gene's germline CDR1 is LNHDA and CDR2 SQIVND (reference sequence). Here the CDR3 DNA reads TGTGCCAGTAGTATTCAGGGGGCAGGGCAGCCCCAGCATTTT. Translating it yields CASSIQGAGQPQHF.

The chain links TRBV7-8 to TRBJ1-2, with TRBD1 matching 12 bases. The V and J ends lost 5 bases and 8 bases, in that order; junction bases with no gene match: 12. The CDR3 runs to 16 residues. The germline V gene encodes CDR1 SGHVS and CDR2 FQNEAQ. The CDR3 here is CASSTMGGQGAWGYTF. CDR3 nucleotides: TGTGCCAGCAGCACCATGGGGGGACAGGGGGCTTGGGGCTACACCTTC.

The chain has TRBV19 and TRBJ2-7, with D possibly being TRBD2 (6 bases). CDR1 is LNHDA and CDR2 is SQIVND in the germline V gene (reference sequence). The CDR3 has 13 amino acids. V was cut by 6 bases and J by 4 bases, with 13 bases left in between. The CDR3 loop is CASRAGTPYEQYF. In DNA, the CDR3 is TGTGCCAGTAGGGCGGGGACTCCTTACGAGCAGTACTTC.

The rearrangement uses TRBV5-5 and TRBJ1-4; D remains unclear. The germline gives CDR1 SGHKS, CDR2 YYEKEE (reference sequence). Trimming cost V 6 bases and J 8 bases, with 14 bases left between them. The CDR3 has 13 residues. The CDR3 spells CASNSSPAEKLFF. The CDR3 coding sequence is TGTGCCAGCAACTCAAGCCCCGCGGAAAAACTGTTTTTT. Together with reference TRBV5-5 and TRBJ1-4, the CDR3 gives the full variable domain: DAGVTQSPTHLIKTRGQQVTLRCSPISGHKSVSWYQQVLGQGPQFIFQYYEKEERGRGNFPDRFSARQFPNYSSELNVNALLLGDSALYLCASNSSPAEKLFFGSGTQLSVL.

A single count supports this clone. The chain has TRBV28 and TRBJ2-7, with D possibly being TRBD2 (6 bases). V lost 3 bases, J lost 0 bases, and 9 bases lay in between. Germline-derived CDR1 and CDR2 are MDHEN and SYDVKM. The CDR3 is 14 residues long. The CDR3 loop reads CASSLEGTSYEQYF. In DNA form, the CDR3 reads TGTGCCAGCAGTTTGGAGGGGACCTCCTACGAGCAGTACTTC.

This clone turned up a few times. The chain couples TRBV6-5 to TRBJ1-1; D is perhaps TRBD1 (5 bases). CDR1 is MNHEY and CDR2 is SVGAGI in the germline V gene. V lost 8 bases, J lost 5 bases, and 12 bases lay in between. The CDR3 spans 12 residues. The chain's CDR3 is CASGQDRTEAFF. As DNA, the CDR3 is TGTGCCAGCGGCCAAGACAGAACTGAAGCTTTCTTT.